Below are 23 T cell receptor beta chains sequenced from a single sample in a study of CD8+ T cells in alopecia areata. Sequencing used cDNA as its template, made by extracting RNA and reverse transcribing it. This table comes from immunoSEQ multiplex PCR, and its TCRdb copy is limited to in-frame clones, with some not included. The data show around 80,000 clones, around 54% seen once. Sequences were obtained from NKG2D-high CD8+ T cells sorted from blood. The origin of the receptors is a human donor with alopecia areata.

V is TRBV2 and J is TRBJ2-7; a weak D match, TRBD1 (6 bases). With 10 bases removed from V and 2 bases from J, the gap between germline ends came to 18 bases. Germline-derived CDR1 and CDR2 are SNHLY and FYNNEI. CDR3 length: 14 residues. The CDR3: CAITRDTKPYEQYF. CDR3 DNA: TGTGCCATTACCCGGGACACGAAGCCCTACGAGCAGTACTTC.

The CDR3 spells CSVEEGPYEQFF. DNA for the CDR3: TGCAGCGTTGAAGAGGGACCCTATGAGCAGTTCTTC. The gene calls are TRBV29-1 and TRBJ2-1, with D perhaps given as TRBD1 or TRBD2 (5 bases each). Germline assignment: CDR1 SQVTM and CDR2 ANQGSEA. With 0 bases removed from V and 8 bases from J, the gap between germline ends came to 8 bases. This CDR3 comprises 12 residues.

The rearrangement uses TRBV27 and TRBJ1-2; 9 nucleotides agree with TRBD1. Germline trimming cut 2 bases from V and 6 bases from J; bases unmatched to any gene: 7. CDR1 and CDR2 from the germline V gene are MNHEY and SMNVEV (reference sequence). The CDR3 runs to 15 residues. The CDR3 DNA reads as TGTGCCAGCAGTTTAAGCCGGGACAGGGTGGATGGCTACACCTTC. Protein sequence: CASSLSRDRVDGYTF.

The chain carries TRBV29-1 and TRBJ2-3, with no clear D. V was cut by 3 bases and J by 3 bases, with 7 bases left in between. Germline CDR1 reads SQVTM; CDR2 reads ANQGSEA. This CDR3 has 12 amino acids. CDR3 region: CSVDQTTDTQYF. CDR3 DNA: TGCAGCGTTGACCAAACTACAGATACGCAGTATTTT.

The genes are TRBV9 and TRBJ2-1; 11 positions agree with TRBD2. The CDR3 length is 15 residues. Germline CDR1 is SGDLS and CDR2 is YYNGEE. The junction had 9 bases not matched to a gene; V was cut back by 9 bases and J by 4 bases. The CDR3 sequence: CATSRSGGGYNEQFF. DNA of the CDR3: TGTGCCACCTCCCGTAGCGGGGGGGGTTACAATGAGCAGTTCTTC.

Here the CDR3 DNA reads TGTGCCAGCAGCTCACCCCCGAACACCGGGGAGCTGTTTTTT. Amino acid sequence: CASSSPPNTGELFF. V usage is TRBV5-4 and J usage is TRBJ2-2; D not certain. This CDR3 comprises 14 residues. Trimming stripped 3 bases from V and 0 bases from J, with 6 bases between. Germline CDR1 is SGHNT and CDR2 is YYREEE (reference sequence).

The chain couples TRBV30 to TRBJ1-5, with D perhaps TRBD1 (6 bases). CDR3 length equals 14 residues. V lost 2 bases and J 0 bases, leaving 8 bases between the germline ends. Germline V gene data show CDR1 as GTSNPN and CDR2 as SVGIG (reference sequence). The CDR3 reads CAWSRTASNQPQHF. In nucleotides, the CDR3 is TGTGCCTGGAGTCGGACAGCTAGCAATCAGCCCCAGCATTTT.

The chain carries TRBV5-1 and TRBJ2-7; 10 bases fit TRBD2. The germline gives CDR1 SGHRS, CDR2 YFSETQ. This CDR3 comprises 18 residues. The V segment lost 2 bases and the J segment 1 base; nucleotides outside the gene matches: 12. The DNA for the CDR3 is TGCGCCAGCAGCTTTCTATTGATAGCGGGGGGCCCTTCCTACGAGCAGTACTTC. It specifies CASSFLLIAGGPSYEQYF. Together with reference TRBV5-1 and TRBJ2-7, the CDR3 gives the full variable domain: KAGVTQTPRYLIKTRGQQVTLSCSPISGHRSVSWYQQTPGQGLQFLFEYFSETQRNKGNFPGRFSGRQFSNSRSEMNVSTLELGDSALYLCASSFLLIAGGPSYEQYFGPGTRLTVT.

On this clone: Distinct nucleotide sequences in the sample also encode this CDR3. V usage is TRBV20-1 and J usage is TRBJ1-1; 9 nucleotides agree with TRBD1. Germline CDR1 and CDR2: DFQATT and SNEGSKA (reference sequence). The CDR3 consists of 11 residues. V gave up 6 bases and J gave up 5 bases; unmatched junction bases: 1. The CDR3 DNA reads TGCAGTGCCGACAGGGGGACTGAAGCTTTCTTT. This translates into CSADRGTEAFF.

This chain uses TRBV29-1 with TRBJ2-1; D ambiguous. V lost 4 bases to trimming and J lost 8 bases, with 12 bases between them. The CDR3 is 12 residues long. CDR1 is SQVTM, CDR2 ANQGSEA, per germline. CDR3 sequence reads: CSVGSRYYEQFF. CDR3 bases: TGCAGCGTTGGGTCCCGCTATTATGAGCAGTTCTTC.

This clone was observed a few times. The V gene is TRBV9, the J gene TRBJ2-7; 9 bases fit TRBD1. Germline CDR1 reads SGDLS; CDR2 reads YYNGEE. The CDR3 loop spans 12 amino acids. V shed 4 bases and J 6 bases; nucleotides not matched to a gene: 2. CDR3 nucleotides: TGTGCCAGCAGCAAGACAGGGGGCGAGCAGTACTTC. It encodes CASSKTGGEQYF.

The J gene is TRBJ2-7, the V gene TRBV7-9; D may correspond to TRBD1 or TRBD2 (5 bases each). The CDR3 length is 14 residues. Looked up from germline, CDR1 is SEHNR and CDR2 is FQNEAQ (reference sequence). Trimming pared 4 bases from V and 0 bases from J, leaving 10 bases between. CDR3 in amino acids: CASSSGRSSYEQYF. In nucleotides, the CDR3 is TGTGCCAGCAGCTCGGGACGGAGCTCCTACGAGCAGTACTTC.

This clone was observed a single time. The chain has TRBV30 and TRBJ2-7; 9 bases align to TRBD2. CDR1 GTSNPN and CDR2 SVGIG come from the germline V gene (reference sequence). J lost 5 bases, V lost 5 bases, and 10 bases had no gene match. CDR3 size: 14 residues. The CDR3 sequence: CAWCRAGGAHEQYF. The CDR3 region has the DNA TGTGCCTGGTGCCGAGCGGGAGGCGCCCACGAGCAGTACTTC. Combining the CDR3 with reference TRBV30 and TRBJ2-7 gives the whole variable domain SQTIHQWPATLVQPVGSPLSLECTVEGTSNPNLYWYRQAAGRGLQLLFYSVGIGQISSEVPQNLSASRPQDRQFILSSKKLLLSDSGFYLCAWCRAGGAHEQYFGPGTRLTVT.

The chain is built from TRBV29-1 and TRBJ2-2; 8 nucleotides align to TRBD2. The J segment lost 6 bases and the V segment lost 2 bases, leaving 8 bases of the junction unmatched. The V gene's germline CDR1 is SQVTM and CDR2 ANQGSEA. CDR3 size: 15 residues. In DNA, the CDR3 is TGCAGCGTTGAACAAGGGGGACTAGGAGCCGGGGAGCTGTTTTTT. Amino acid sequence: CSVEQGGLGAGELFF.

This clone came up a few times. As DNA, the CDR3 is TGTGCCAGTAGTATGGAGACTAACTATGGCTACACCTTC. This gives the protein CASSMETNYGYTF. V gene TRBV19 combines with J gene TRBJ1-2; D gene unclear. CDR1 LNHDA and CDR2 SQIVND come from the germline V gene (reference sequence). Trimming took off 3 bases at V and 0 bases at J, with 5 bases between the two ends. This CDR3 is built from 13 residues.

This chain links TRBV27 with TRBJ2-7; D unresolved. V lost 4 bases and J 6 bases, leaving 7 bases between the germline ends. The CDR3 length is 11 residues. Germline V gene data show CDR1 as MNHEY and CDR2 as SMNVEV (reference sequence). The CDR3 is CASSSLSEQYF. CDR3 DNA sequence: TGTGCCAGCAGTTCCCTCTCCGAGCAGTACTTC.

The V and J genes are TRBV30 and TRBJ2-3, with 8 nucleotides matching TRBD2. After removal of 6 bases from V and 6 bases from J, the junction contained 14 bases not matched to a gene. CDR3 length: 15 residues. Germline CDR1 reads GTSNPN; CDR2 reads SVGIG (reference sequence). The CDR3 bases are TGTGCCTGCACCCGGGCGGGGGGACCCTCGGATACGCAGTATTTT. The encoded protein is CACTRAGGPSDTQYF.

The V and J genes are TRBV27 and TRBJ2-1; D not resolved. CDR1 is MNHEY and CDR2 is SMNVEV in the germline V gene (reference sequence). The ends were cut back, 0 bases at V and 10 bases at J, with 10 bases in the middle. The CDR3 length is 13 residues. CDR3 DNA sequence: TGTGCCAGCAGTTTATCACCGAGCCGGGAGCAGTTCTTC. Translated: CASSLSPSREQFF.

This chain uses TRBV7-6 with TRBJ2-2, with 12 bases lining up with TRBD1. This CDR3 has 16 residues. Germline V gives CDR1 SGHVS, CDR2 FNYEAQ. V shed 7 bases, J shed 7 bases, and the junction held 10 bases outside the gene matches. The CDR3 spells CASTPIGTGGSGELFF. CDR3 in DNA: TGTGCCAGCACACCAATAGGGACAGGGGGCAGCGGGGAGCTGTTTTTT. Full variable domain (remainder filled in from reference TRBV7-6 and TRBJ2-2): GAGVSQSPRYKVTKRGQDVALRCDPISGHVSLYWYRQALGQGPEFLTYFNYEAQQDKSGLPNDRFSAERPEGSISTLTIQRTEQRDSAMYRCASTPIGTGGSGELFFGEGSRLTVL.

Here the CDR3 DNA reads TGTGCCTGGAGTCCCGAGACAAGTCGCGACGAGCAGTACTTC. It specifies CAWSPETSRDEQYF. The chain employs TRBV30 and TRBJ2-7; no clear D. Germline V gives CDR1 GTSNPN, CDR2 SVGIG (reference sequence). CDR3 length equals 14 residues. V gave up 2 bases and J gave up 5 bases, with 16 bases separating them.

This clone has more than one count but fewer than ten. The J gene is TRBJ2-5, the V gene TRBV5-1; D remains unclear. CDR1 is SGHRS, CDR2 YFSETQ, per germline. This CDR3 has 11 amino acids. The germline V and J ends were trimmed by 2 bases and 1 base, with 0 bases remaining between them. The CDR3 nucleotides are TGCGCCAGCAGCTTCCAAGAGACCCAGTACTTC. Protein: CASSFQETQYF.

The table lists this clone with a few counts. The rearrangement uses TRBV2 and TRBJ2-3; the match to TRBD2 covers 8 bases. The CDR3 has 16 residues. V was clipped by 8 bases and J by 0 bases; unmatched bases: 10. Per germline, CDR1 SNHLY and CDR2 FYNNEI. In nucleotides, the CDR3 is TGTGCCAGCGGATCCATCATAGCGGGGAGCACAGATACGCAGTATTTT. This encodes CASGSIIAGSTDTQYF.

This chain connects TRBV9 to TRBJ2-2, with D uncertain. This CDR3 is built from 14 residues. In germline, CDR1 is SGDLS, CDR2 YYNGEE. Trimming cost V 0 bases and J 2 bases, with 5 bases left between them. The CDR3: CASSVDGNTGELFF. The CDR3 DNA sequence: TGTGCCAGCAGCGTAGACGGAAACACCGGGGAGCTGTTTTTT. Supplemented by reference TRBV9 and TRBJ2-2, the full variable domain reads DSGVTQTPKHLITATGQRVTLRCSPRSGDLSVYWYQQSLDQGLQFLIQYYNGEERAKGNILERFSAQQFPDLHSELNLSSLELGDSALYFCASSVDGNTGELFFGEGSRLTVL.